This TCR beta chain was sequenced in a study of blood T cells in healthy people across ages. Findings and limits, study-wide: Per million T cells, TCR beta diversity dropped roughly linearly as age increased. A strong correlation between TCR beta diversity and naive T cell percentage was seen. More naive CD4+ cells and higher diversity were found in long-lived than in aged donors.

Germline-derived CDR1 and CDR2 are SGHKS and YYEKEE (reference sequence). Deletions cut 4 bases from V and 12 bases from J, with 20 bases between. CDR3 length equals 14 residues. This clonotype was detected many times. Its antigen is currently unknown. A second PCR, run for roughly 7 to 11 cycles, used a sample-barcoded 5' primer plus a J-beta primer mix. Each cDNA was tagged by a template-switch adaptor containing 12 random nucleotides. TCRdb reanalysed the 5' RACE reads using MiXCR and keeps one entry per CDR3 protein. The data contain some 1.6 million distinct CDR3 sequences, about 32% of them singletons.

Sequencing was carried out using blood. The J gene is TRBJ2-1, the V gene TRBV5-5; the D call may be TRBD1 or TRBD2 (6 bases each). This TCR came from a woman in her twenties or thirties in good health. The CDR3 bases are TGTGCCAGCAGCACAAACACGGGGGCGATATGGCAGTTCTTC. This encodes CASSTNTGAIWQFF.